The 11 T cell receptor beta chains listed next were all sequenced from one sample in a study of T cell changes during pregnancy in multiple sclerosis. Sequencing used immunoSEQ multiplex PCR; TCRdb keeps in-frame clones, though not all of them. The data hold some 17,000 clones, with roughly 96% observed a single time. Specimen: peripheral blood, collected in the third trimester of pregnancy. These receptors originate from a female donor with multiple sclerosis, enrolled in a pregnancy study.

This sequence joins TRBV6-1 and TRBJ1-2, with D possibly matching TRBD1 (5 bases). Germline V CDR1 and CDR2: MNHNS, SASEGT. CDR3 size: 11 residues. Trimming removed 6 bases at V and 3 bases at J, with 5 bases between. CDR3 sequence: CASSRDYGYTF. DNA for the CDR3: TGTGCCAGCAGCAGGGACTATGGCTACACCTTC.

This clone was found once. This chain connects TRBV2 to TRBJ1-2, with D unresolved. V lost 5 bases to trimming and J lost 5 bases, with 9 bases between them. Germline CDR1 is SNHLY and CDR2 is FYNNEI. There are 12 residues in the CDR3. CDR3 nucleotide sequence: TGTGCCAGCAGTCCAGCGAGATATGGCTACACCTTC. Translation gives CASSPARYGYTF.

The V call is TRBV7-6, the J call TRBJ1-2; the D gene is possibly TRBD1 (5 bases). Germline V gives CDR1 SGHVS, CDR2 FNYEAQ. The CDR3 is made up of 16 amino acids. V lost 1 base and J lost 8, with 20 bases in between. CDR3: CASSLDQGEPGSGYTF. CDR3 DNA sequence: TGTGCCAGCAGCTTAGATCAAGGGGAGCCCGGGAGCGGCTACACCTTC.

This clone turned up a few times. This sequence joins TRBV21-1 and TRBJ1-3; the D segment call TRBD1 is taken from the table without a DNA check. TRBV21-1 has pseudogene status. The CDR3 is 22 amino acids. Written as DNA, the CDR3 is TGTGCCAGCAGCACCGCGCTCCCACGGCCCCTGGTCGGGACAGGGTTAGGAAACACCATATATTTT. Translated, it gives CASSTALPRPLVGTGLGNTIYF.

V usage is TRBV11-2 and J usage is TRBJ1-1; D uncertain. The CDR3 length is 13 residues. Trimming removed 0 bases at V and 3 bases at J, with 5 bases between. Germline CDR1 is SGHAT and CDR2 is FQNNGV. CDR3 DNA sequence: TGTGCCAGCAGCTTAGATGGGCACACTGAAGCTTTCTTT. Encoded protein: CASSLDGHTEAFF.

This clone was detected once. V is TRBV6-4 and J is TRBJ2-2, with TRBD2 matching over 13 bases. V was clipped by 2 bases and J by 5 bases; unmatched bases: 8. This CDR3 has 18 amino acids. The germline gives CDR1 MRHNA, CDR2 SNTAGT. CDR3 in DNA: TGTGCCAGCAGTGACCGGACTAGCGGGGGCCCGGGGACCGGGGAGCTGTTTTTT. Amino acid sequence: CASSDRTSGGPGTGELFF.

Here the CDR3 DNA reads TGTGCCAGTGCACGGACGGCGGGCTACGAGCAGTACTTC. Its protein product is CASARTAGYEQYF. The V gene is TRBV6-5, the J gene TRBJ2-7, with D perhaps matching TRBD2 (5 bases). The CDR3 has 13 amino acids. Looked up from germline, CDR1 is MNHEY and CDR2 is SVGAGI. The V end lost 9 bases, the J end lost 3 bases, and 15 bases lay between the germline ends.

This chain links TRBV10-3 with TRBJ2-1; no definite D call. CDR1 ENHRY and CDR2 SYGVKD come from the germline V gene. The V end lost 4 bases, the J end lost 9 bases, and 13 bases lay between the germline ends. CDR3 length: 13 amino acids. The CDR3: CAISVEPRGEQFF. CDR3 bases: TGTGCCATCAGTGTTGAGCCTAGAGGTGAGCAGTTCTTC.

Here the CDR3 DNA reads TGTGCCAGCAGTGGCAACAAGATGAACACTGAAGCTTTCTTT. Amino acid sequence: CASSGNKMNTEAFF. The V and J genes are TRBV27 and TRBJ1-1, with D unclear. V lost 5 bases and J 0 bases, leaving 10 bases between the germline ends. The CDR3 loop spans 14 amino acids. Germline CDR1 is MNHEY and CDR2 is SMNVEV (reference sequence).

V and J are TRBV7-6 and TRBJ2-7; 9 bases match TRBD2. The CDR3 sequence is 17 residues long. The V and J ends lost 0 bases and 1 base, in that order; junction bases with no gene match: 7. The V gene's germline CDR1 is SGHVS and CDR2 FNYEAQ. CDR3 coding DNA: TGTGCCAGCAGCTTAGCGGGGCCTAGCGGGATATCCTACGAGCAGTACTTC. Encoded protein: CASSLAGPSGISYEQYF.

The chain combines TRBV7-6 with TRBJ1-3; D is ambiguous. V was pared by 2 bases and J by 1 base, with 9 bases between. The CDR3 is 15 residues long. Germline CDR1 SGHVS, CDR2 FNYEAQ. The CDR3 DNA follows: TGTGCCAGCAGCTTATCCACCGGGTCTGGAAACACCATATATTTT. It specifies CASSLSTGSGNTIYF.